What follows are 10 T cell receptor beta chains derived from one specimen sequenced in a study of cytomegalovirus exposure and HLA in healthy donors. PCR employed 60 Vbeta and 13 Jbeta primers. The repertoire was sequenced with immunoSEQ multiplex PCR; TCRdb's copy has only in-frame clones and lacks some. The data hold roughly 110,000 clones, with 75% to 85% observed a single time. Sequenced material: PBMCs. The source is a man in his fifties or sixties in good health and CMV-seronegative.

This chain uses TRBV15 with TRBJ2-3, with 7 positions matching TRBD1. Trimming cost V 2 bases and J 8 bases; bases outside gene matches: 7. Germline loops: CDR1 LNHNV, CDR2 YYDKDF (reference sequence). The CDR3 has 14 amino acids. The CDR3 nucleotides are TGTGCCACCAGCAGATCTCGAGGACAGGCTACGCAGTATTTT. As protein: CATSRSRGQATQYF.

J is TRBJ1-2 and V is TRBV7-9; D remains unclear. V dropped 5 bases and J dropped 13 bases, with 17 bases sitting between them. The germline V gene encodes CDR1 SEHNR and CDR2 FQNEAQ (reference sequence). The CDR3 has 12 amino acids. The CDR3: CASSPVEQAATF. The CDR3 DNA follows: TGTGCCAGCAGCCCGGTCGAGCAGGCCGCCACCTTC. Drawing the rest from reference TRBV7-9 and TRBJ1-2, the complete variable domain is DTGVSQNPRHKITKRGQNVTFRCDPISEHNRLYWYRQTLGQGPEFLTYFQNEAQLEKSRLLSDRFSAERPKGSFSTLEIQRTEQGDSAMYLCASSPVEQAATFGSGTRLTVV.

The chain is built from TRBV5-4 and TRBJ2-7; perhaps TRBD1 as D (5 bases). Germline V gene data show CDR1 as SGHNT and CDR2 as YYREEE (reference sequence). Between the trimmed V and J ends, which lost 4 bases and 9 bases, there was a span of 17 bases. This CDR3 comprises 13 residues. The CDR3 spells CASSPADTIRQYF. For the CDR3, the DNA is TGTGCCAGCAGCCCGGCGGACACGATAAGGCAGTACTTC.

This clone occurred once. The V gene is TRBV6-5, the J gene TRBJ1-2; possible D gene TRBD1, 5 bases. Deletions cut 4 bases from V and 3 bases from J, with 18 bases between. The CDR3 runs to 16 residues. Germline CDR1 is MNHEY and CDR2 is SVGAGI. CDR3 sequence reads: CASSSGRRQGHYGYTF. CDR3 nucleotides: TGTGCCAGCAGTTCTGGTCGAAGGCAGGGCCACTATGGCTACACCTTC.

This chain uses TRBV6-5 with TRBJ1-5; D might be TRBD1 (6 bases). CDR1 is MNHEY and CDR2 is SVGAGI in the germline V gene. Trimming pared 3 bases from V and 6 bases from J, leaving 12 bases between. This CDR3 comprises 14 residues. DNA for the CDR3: TGTGCCAGCAGTTATGGACAGAGGAGTCAGCCCCAGCATTTT. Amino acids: CASSYGQRSQPQHF.

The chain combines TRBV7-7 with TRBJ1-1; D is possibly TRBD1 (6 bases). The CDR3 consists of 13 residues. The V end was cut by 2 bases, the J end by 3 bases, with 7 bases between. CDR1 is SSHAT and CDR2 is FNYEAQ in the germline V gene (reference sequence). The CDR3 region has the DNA TGTGCCAGCAGCTTAAACAGGGACACTGAAGCTTTCTTT. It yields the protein CASSLNRDTEAFF.

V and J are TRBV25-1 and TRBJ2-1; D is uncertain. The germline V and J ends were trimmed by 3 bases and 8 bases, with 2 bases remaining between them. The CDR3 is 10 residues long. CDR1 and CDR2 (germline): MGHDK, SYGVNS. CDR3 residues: CASSDYEQFF. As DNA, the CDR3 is TGTGCCAGCAGTGACTATGAGCAGTTCTTC.

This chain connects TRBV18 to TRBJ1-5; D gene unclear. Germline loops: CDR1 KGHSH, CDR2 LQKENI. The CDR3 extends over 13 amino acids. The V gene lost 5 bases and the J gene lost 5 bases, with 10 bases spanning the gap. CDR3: CASSNQLDQPQHF. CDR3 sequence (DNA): TGTGCCAGCTCAAACCAACTTGATCAGCCCCAGCATTTT.

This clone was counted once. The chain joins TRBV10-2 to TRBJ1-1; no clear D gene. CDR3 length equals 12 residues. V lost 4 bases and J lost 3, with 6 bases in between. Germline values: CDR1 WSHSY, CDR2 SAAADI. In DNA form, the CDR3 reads TGCGCCAGCAGTGTCGCGGACACTGAAGCTTTCTTT. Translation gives CASSVADTEAFF.

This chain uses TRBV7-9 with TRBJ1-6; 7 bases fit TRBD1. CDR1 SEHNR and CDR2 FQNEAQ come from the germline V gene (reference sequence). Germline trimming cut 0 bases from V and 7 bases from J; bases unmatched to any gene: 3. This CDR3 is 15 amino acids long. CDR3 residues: CASSLAGTANSPLHF. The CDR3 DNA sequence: TGTGCCAGCAGCTTAGCCGGGACAGCGAATTCACCCCTCCACTTT.